This entry lists 18 T cell receptor beta chains sequenced from one sample in a study of blood T cell repertoires in COVID-19. Clones were sequenced by immunoSEQ multiplex PCR, and TCRdb holds only the in-frame ones, with some missing. The sample yields 200,000 or so clones, around 82% seen once. Input material: peripheral blood. The origin of the receptors is a woman aged 30 to 39 who had recovered from COVID-19.

This chain uses TRBV18 with TRBJ2-4, with a possible D match to TRBD2 (7 bases). Germline V lookup: CDR1 KGHSH, CDR2 LQKENI. CDR3 length: 16 residues. V shed 3 bases and J shed 6 bases, with 18 bases lying between them. The CDR3 is CASSPELQGGGNIQYF. The CDR3 coding sequence is TGTGCCAGCTCACCTGAATTACAGGGAGGGGGAAACATTCAGTACTTC.

The rearrangement uses TRBV5-1 and TRBJ1-4, with 8 positions matching TRBD1. J lost 5 bases, V lost 4 bases, and 10 bases had no gene match. Germline loops: CDR1 SGHRS, CDR2 YFSETQ. CDR3 size: 16 residues. The CDR3 is CASSLRQGPDNEKLFF. The DNA for the CDR3 is TGCGCCAGCAGCCTACGACAGGGGCCGGACAATGAAAAACTGTTTTTT.

Regarding this clone: The same CDR3 can be traced to other DNA sequences in this sample. The rearrangement links TRBV5-1 to TRBJ2-3; perhaps TRBD2 as D (5 bases). Germline CDR1 SGHRS, CDR2 YFSETQ. Deletions cut 2 bases from V and 2 bases from J, with 9 bases between. The CDR3 is 14 residues long. CDR3 in amino acids: CASSFGGPTDTQYF. For the CDR3, the DNA is TGCGCCAGCAGCTTCGGCGGGCCCACAGATACGCAGTATTTT.

V gene TRBV9 combines with J gene TRBJ2-7; a possible D gene is TRBD1 (7 bases). Germline assignment: CDR1 SGDLS and CDR2 YYNGEE. CDR3 size: 14 residues. Trimming removed 0 bases at V and 7 bases at J, with 14 bases between. CDR3 nucleotides: TGTGCCAGCAGCGTAGTCTCCCAGGGGGGAGAGCAGTACTTC. This codes for CASSVVSQGGEQYF.

In nucleotides, the CDR3 is TGTGCCAGCAGTTTAAGGAGCGGGAGTGGAGGGTGGGCGGCTTTCTTT. Its translation is CASSLRSGSGGWAAFF. The chain is built from TRBV28 and TRBJ1-1; D not resolved. V lost 2 bases and J lost 11, with 24 bases in between. CDR3 size: 16 residues. The germline V gene has CDR1 MDHEN and CDR2 SYDVKM.

The gene calls are TRBV7-9 and TRBJ1-6; D gene uncertain. CDR3 length: 12 residues. V was trimmed by 3 bases and J by 7 bases, leaving 4 bases between them. Germline V CDR1 and CDR2: SEHNR, FQNEAQ (reference sequence). This CDR3 reads CASSFGNSPLHF. DNA of the CDR3: TGTGCCAGCAGCTTCGGGAATTCACCCCTCCACTTT.

The chain recombines TRBV5-1 with TRBJ1-2; a possible D gene is TRBD1 (6 bases). V shed 3 bases and J shed 6 bases, with 9 bases lying between them. The CDR3 runs to 12 residues. The V gene's germline CDR1 is SGHRS and CDR2 YFSETQ. The CDR3 nucleotides read TGCGCCAGCAGCTCAAACAGGGATGGCTACACCTTC. Its protein is CASSSNRDGYTF.

This clone appeared a single time. V gene TRBV6-5 combines with J gene TRBJ2-7; 8 positions match TRBD1. The J segment lost 3 bases and the V segment lost 6 bases, leaving 7 bases of the junction unmatched. Germline CDR1 MNHEY, CDR2 SVGAGI. This CDR3 comprises 14 residues. Here the CDR3 DNA reads TGTGCCAGCAGACCTAGACAGGGGTTCTACGAGCAGTACTTC. As protein: CASRPRQGFYEQYF.

The rearrangement links TRBV9 to TRBJ2-5; D possibly corresponds to TRBD1 (5 bases). The CDR3 totals 16 residues. In germline, CDR1 is SGDLS, CDR2 YYNGEE. The V and J ends lost 9 bases and 7 bases respectively, with 28 bases between them. CDR3 residues: CANEQVPRESRGTQYF. The CDR3 DNA is TGTGCCAACGAACAGGTGCCAAGGGAAAGTCGCGGGACCCAGTACTTC.

The count of this clone is one. This chain links TRBV7-6 with TRBJ2-1; D not certain. Per the germline V gene, CDR1 is SGHVS and CDR2 is FNYEAQ. The germline V and J ends were trimmed by 1 base and 9 bases, with 7 bases remaining between them. The CDR3 extends over 12 amino acids. In DNA, the CDR3 is TGTGCCAGCAGCTTAGATCCTACTGAGCAGTTCTTC. It encodes CASSLDPTEQFF.

The chain is built from TRBV19 and TRBJ2-3; 8 nucleotides line up with TRBD1. The CDR3 is 15 residues long. Germline V gene sequence: CDR1 LNHDA, CDR2 SQIVND (reference sequence). Trimming cost V 7 bases and J 1 base; bases outside gene matches: 7. CDR3 loop: CASTSGGAGTDTQYF. In nucleotides, the CDR3 is TGTGCCAGTACCTCAGGGGGCGCGGGCACAGATACGCAGTATTTT.

This sequence joins TRBV7-2 and TRBJ2-2, with TRBD2 identical over 13 bases. The CDR3 has 17 residues. CDR1 and CDR2 (germline): SGHTA, FQGNSA. With V trimmed by 5 bases and J by 1 base, 4 bases remained unmatched. The CDR3 protein is CASSTGLAGVNTGELFF. CDR3 DNA sequence: TGTGCCAGCAGCACAGGACTAGCGGGGGTGAACACCGGGGAGCTGTTTTTT. Drawing the rest from reference TRBV7-2 and TRBJ2-2, the complete variable domain is GAGVSQSPSNKVTEKGKDVELRCDPISGHTALYWYRQSLGQGLEFLIYFQGNSAPDKSGLPSDRFSAERTGGSVSTLTIQRTQQEDSAVYLCASSTGLAGVNTGELFFGEGSRLTVL.

This clone was recorded once. This chain connects TRBV4-2 to TRBJ2-7, with D perhaps TRBD2 (6 bases). CDR1 is LGHNA and CDR2 is YNFKEQ in the germline V gene. The CDR3 extends over 13 amino acids. The ends were cut back, 4 bases at V and 6 bases at J, with 13 bases in the middle. In nucleotides, the CDR3 is TGTGCCAGCAGCCGACTCCGGGGGTTCGAGCAGTACTTC. Translated, it gives CASSRLRGFEQYF.

V and J are TRBV10-1 and TRBJ1-4, with no clear D. Germline CDR1 reads WNHNN; CDR2 reads SYGVQD (reference sequence). The CDR3 contains 14 residues. Trimming shortened V by 10 bases and J by 8 bases, and 20 bases separated the two germline ends. The CDR3 loop reads CAIPFRGKEEKLFF. The CDR3 coding sequence is TGCGCCATCCCATTTCGCGGGAAAGAGGAAAAACTGTTTTTT.

The genes are TRBV5-6 and TRBJ1-5; TRBD1 agrees at 9 bases. From germline, CDR1 is SGHDT and CDR2 YYEEEE. The V gene end was trimmed by 3 bases and the J gene end by 5 bases; junction bases not matched to a gene: 3. The CDR3 length is 14 residues. CDR3 residues: CASSYRGLHQPQHF. CDR3 in DNA: TGTGCCAGCAGCTACAGGGGGCTTCATCAGCCCCAGCATTTT.

V is TRBV16 and J is TRBJ2-1, with no clear D. Between the trimmed V and J ends, which lost 6 bases and 5 bases, there was a span of 5 bases. This CDR3 spans 11 amino acids. The germline CDR1 and CDR2 sequences are KGHSY and FQNENV. The CDR3 coding sequence is TGTGCCAGCAGTCTTGACAATGAGCAGTTCTTC. The encoded protein is CASSLDNEQFF.

V and J are TRBV24-1 and TRBJ2-7; D may be TRBD2 (5 bases). The CDR3 has 15 amino acids. Germline CDR1 reads KGHDR; CDR2 reads SFDVKD. V was pared by 2 bases and J by 0 bases, with 10 bases between. CDR3 sequence: CATSDSRGSSYEQYF. DNA for the CDR3: TGTGCCACCAGTGATTCCCGAGGGAGCTCCTACGAGCAGTACTTC.

The chain recombines TRBV4-1 with TRBJ2-2; TRBD1 matches at 7 bases. Germline CDR1 is MGHRA and CDR2 is YSYEKL. This CDR3 is 16 amino acids long. V was clipped by 4 bases and J by 2 bases; unmatched bases: 7. CDR3 loop: CASSRDRVGNTGELFF. CDR3 sequence (DNA): TGCGCCAGCAGCCGTGACAGGGTCGGCAACACCGGGGAGCTGTTTTTT.